The 32 T cell receptor beta chains below were found in one sample sequenced in a study of T cells after yellow fever vaccination (dated by TCRdb to the late 2010s). Taken with the paper, the label for treatment or condition translates to: live attenuated yellow fever vaccine strain. Receptors were amplified or captured by 5' RACE. TCRdb records Illumina HiSeq 2500 as the sequencer. TCRdb itself trimmed the public reads at Q25 with fastp, ran MiXCR and retained productive beta chains. Identical CDR3 proteins give one entry, which carries the most common genes and DNA. In this sample the table shows 250,000 or so distinct CDR3 sequences, 6.5% to 8.5% of which occur a single time. The ten most abundant clones make up roughly 0.9% of the sample. Here the sequenced sample was CD4+ T cells sorted from PBMCs, taken 15 days after the yellow fever booster vaccination. The receptors here all came from a man in his thirties or forties who received the YFV17D yellow fever vaccine.

This rearrangement joins TRBV7-2 to TRBJ2-1; either TRBD1 or TRBD2 may fit D (5 bases each). Trimming stripped 4 bases from V and 0 bases from J, with 10 bases between. The CDR3 contains 15 residues. CDR1 and CDR2 from the germline V gene are SGHTA and FQGNSA. CDR3 loop: CASSWGRTSYNEQFF. The CDR3 DNA reads TGTGCCAGCAGCTGGGGACGGACCTCCTACAATGAGCAGTTCTTC. Combining the CDR3 with reference TRBV7-2 and TRBJ2-1 gives the whole variable domain GAGVSQSPSNKVTEKGKDVELRCDPISGHTALYWYRQSLGQGLEFLIYFQGNSAPDKSGLPSDRFSAERTGGSVSTLTIQRTQQEDSAVYLCASSWGRTSYNEQFFGPGTRLTVL.

This clonotype was picked up many times. This chain uses TRBV20-1 with TRBJ2-5; 11 bases agree with TRBD2. The CDR3 extends over 14 amino acids. V was clipped by 5 bases and J by 6 bases; unmatched bases: 8. Germline loops: CDR1 DFQATT, CDR2 SNEGSKA (reference sequence). The CDR3: CSAGLAGGSKTQYF. For the CDR3, the DNA is TGCAGTGCTGGGCTAGCGGGAGGATCTAAGACCCAGTACTTC.

The chain has TRBV4-2 and TRBJ1-3; tentatively, D is TRBD1 (6 bases). The CDR3 sequence is 14 residues long. V was cut by 6 bases and J by 0 bases, with 9 bases left in between. Germline V gene lookup returns CDR1 LGHNA and CDR2 YNFKEQ. The CDR3 DNA follows: TGTGCCAGCAGGGTACAGGGCTCTGGAAACACCATATATTTT. This encodes CASRVQGSGNTIYF.

This clonotype was detected many times. The V call is TRBV11-2, the J call TRBJ2-1; TRBD2 aligns across 8 bases. CDR1 and CDR2 (germline): SGHAT, FQNNGV. Trimming removed 7 bases from V and 0 bases from J; junction bases left unmatched: 14. The CDR3 is 18 amino acids. DNA for the CDR3: TGTGCCAGCACCCTACGGGGGGGACCTGTGAGCTCCTACAATGAGCAGTTCTTC. Translated, it gives CASTLRGGPVSSYNEQFF.

This chain joins TRBV7-9 and TRBJ1-2, with 7 nucleotides matching TRBD1. CDR3 size: 13 residues. V shed 1 base and J 7 bases; nucleotides not matched to a gene: 3. Germline CDR1 and CDR2: SEHNR and FQNEAQ (reference sequence). CDR3 DNA: TGTGCCAGCAGCTTAGACCGGGACAGTGGCTACACCTTC. Translated, it gives CASSLDRDSGYTF.

The chain links TRBV19 to TRBJ1-5; D gene ambiguous. The V gene lost 6 bases and the J gene lost 2 bases, with 23 bases spanning the gap. The CDR3 has 18 residues. The germline gives CDR1 LNHDA, CDR2 SQIVND (reference sequence). The CDR3 region has the DNA TGTGCCAGTAGCCGGACCCGACGGATGGGTAGCGGCAATCAGCCCCAGCATTTT. Its protein is CASSRTRRMGSGNQPQHF.

In this sample, this clonotype turned up many times. The chain joins TRBV7-6 to TRBJ2-3; TRBD2 might be the D (5 bases). V was clipped by 0 bases and J by 3 bases, with 10 bases between them. Germline CDR1 and CDR2: SGHVS and FNYEAQ. The CDR3 sequence is 15 residues long. The DNA for the CDR3 is TGTGCCAGCAGCTTAGCGCTACTAGGGACAGATACGCAGTATTTT. This translates into CASSLALLGTDTQYF.

As to this clonotype: One junction end does not reproduce the germline sequence, and a read error may be involved. This rearrangement joins TRBV11-2 to TRBJ2-5; 11 nucleotides align to TRBD1. The germline CDR1 and CDR2 sequences are SGHAT and FQNNGV. This CDR3 contains 18 residues. CDR3 amino acids: CSSSLNAGQGANGETQYF. As DNA, the CDR3 is TGTTCCAGCAGCTTAAATGCCGGACAGGGGGCTAATGGAGAGACCCAGTACTTC.

In its sample, this clonotype was seen a few times. The chain employs TRBV18 and TRBJ2-1; D tentatively reads TRBD1 or TRBD2 (5 bases each). There are 17 residues in the CDR3. V was shortened by 3 bases and J by 0 bases, with 15 bases between the two germline ends. Germline V gene lookup returns CDR1 KGHSH and CDR2 LQKENI. The CDR3 reads CASSPRASGPSYNEQFF. In DNA, the CDR3 is TGTGCCAGCTCACCTCGCGCTTCGGGGCCCTCCTACAATGAGCAGTTCTTC.

This clonotype was detected ten times or more. The chain couples TRBV4-1 to TRBJ2-3; D gene ambiguous. The ends were cut back, 1 base at V and 3 bases at J, with 14 bases in the middle. Germline V gives CDR1 MGHRA, CDR2 YSYEKL. This CDR3 region has 16 residues. The CDR3 protein is CASSQVNLVATDTQYF. The CDR3 DNA sequence: TGCGCCAGCAGCCAAGTAAACCTAGTTGCAACAGATACGCAGTATTTT.

The table lists this clonotype with a few counts. The gene calls are TRBV18 and TRBJ2-5; D gene unclear. Germline V CDR1 and CDR2: KGHSH, LQKENI. This CDR3 contains 14 residues. V was cut by 1 base and J by 1 base, with 7 bases left in between. In DNA, the CDR3 is TGTGCCAGCTCACCACGAGTCAGCCAAGAGACCCAGTACTTC. Translation gives CASSPRVSQETQYF.

This chain links TRBV6-1 with TRBJ2-5, with D unclear. The CDR3 runs to 17 residues. Deletions cut 8 bases from V and 5 bases from J, with 27 bases between. Per germline, CDR1 MNHNS and CDR2 SASEGT. The CDR3 coding sequence is TGTGCCAGCGGGGAAAGGGTCCACGGAAGGGCGTGGGAGACCCAGTACTTC. It codes for CASGERVHGRAWETQYF.

The sample holds many counts of this clonotype. This chain joins TRBV4-3 and TRBJ2-3; no firm D call. This CDR3 has 15 residues. CDR1 is LGHNA, CDR2 YSLEER, per germline. Trimming stripped 0 bases from V and 2 bases from J, with 9 bases between. The CDR3 region has the DNA TGCGCCAGCAGCCAAGATACGGGCACCACAGATACGCAGTATTTT. Its protein product is CASSQDTGTTDTQYF.

The V call is TRBV25-1, the J call TRBJ1-1; 7 nucleotides align to TRBD1. Germline assignment: CDR1 MGHDK and CDR2 SYGVNS. With 7 bases clipped from V and 4 bases from J, the junction kept 9 bases outside the gene matches. CDR3 length: 14 residues. The CDR3 sequence is CASTQTGSTTEAFF. In DNA, the CDR3 is TGTGCCAGCACCCAGACAGGGTCTACCACTGAAGCTTTCTTT.

This clonotype was observed a single time. The junction differs from germline at one of its ends, possibly a read error. This chain uses TRBV24-1 with TRBJ1-5; no reliable D call. The CDR3 sequence is 13 residues long. Germline values: CDR1 KGHDR, CDR2 SFDVKD. DNA of the CDR3: TGTGACACCAGTGAAAGAAGGAATCAGCCCCAGCATTTT. It specifies CDTSERRNQPQHF.

The V gene is TRBV5-4, the J gene TRBJ2-1, with 7 bases fitting TRBD2. CDR1 and CDR2 (germline): SGHNT, YYREEE (reference sequence). With V trimmed by 5 bases and J by 5 bases, 10 bases remained unmatched. This CDR3 has 15 amino acids. In DNA form, the CDR3 reads TGTGCCAGCAGGCGGCGGGAGTTTAATGACAATGAGCAGTTCTTC. This encodes CASRRREFNDNEQFF.

The table lists this clonotype with a few counts. The chain couples TRBV20-1 to TRBJ2-3, with D possibly matching TRBD2 (5 bases). Trimming took 5 bases from V and 1 from J, leaving 10 bases between them. The CDR3 has 13 residues. Germline V gives CDR1 DFQATT, CDR2 SNEGSKA (reference sequence). The chain's CDR3 is CSAWETGTDTQYF. CDR3 nucleotide sequence: TGCAGTGCTTGGGAGACGGGCACAGATACGCAGTATTTT.

In this sample, this clonotype turned up a few times. The V and J genes are TRBV20-1 and TRBJ2-3; 11 bases line up with TRBD1. V trimming: 6 bases; J trimming: 4 bases; junction bases outside the gene matches: 9. This CDR3 contains 15 residues. Germline CDR1 is DFQATT and CDR2 is SNEGSKA (reference sequence). Written as DNA, the CDR3 is TGCAGTGCCGTCGGAGGACAGGGGGCCTCAGATACGCAGTATTTT. Translating gives CSAVGGQGASDTQYF.

This clonotype has only a few counts. The V gene is TRBV20-1, the J gene TRBJ1-2; a weak D match, TRBD1 (6 bases). The CDR3 extends over 16 amino acids. Germline V CDR1 and CDR2: DFQATT, SNEGSKA (reference sequence). Trimming took off 0 bases at V and 2 bases at J, with 16 bases between the two ends. The DNA of the CDR3 is TGCAGTGCTAGAGATCCCTCAGGGGCACGGAACTATGGCTACACCTTC. It yields the protein CSARDPSGARNYGYTF.

This clonotype was observed a few times. V gene TRBV5-6 combines with J gene TRBJ1-2; D remains unclear. The ends were cut back, 2 bases at V and 10 bases at J, with 18 bases in the middle. The CDR3 spans 14 residues. Germline CDR1 reads SGHDT; CDR2 reads YYEEEE. Here the CDR3 reads CASSFRRPVTVYTF. The CDR3 DNA reads as TGTGCCAGCAGCTTCCGGCGCCCAGTTACAGTCTACACCTTC. The entire variable domain, with the rest obtained from reference TRBV5-6 and TRBJ1-2, is as follows: DAGVTQSPTHLIKTRGQQVTLRCSPKSGHDTVSWYQQALGQGPQFIFQYYEEEERQRGNFPDRFSGHQFPNYSSELNVNALLLGDSALYLCASSFRRPVTVYTFGSGTRLTVV.

This clonotype has just a few counts. This chain joins TRBV6-1 and TRBJ2-1, with 7 bases identical to TRBD2. V lost 8 bases to trimming and J lost 1 base; unmatched junction nucleotides: 2. The length of the CDR3 is 13 residues. CDR1 is MNHNS, CDR2 SASEGT, per germline. The CDR3 is CASLRGSYNEQFF. The CDR3 nucleotides read TGTGCCAGCCTGCGGGGGTCCTACAATGAGCAGTTCTTC.

The sample holds many counts of this clonotype. The chain uses TRBV5-6 and TRBJ1-1; TRBD1 aligns across 7 bases. Germline CDR1 and CDR2: SGHDT and YYEEEE. Trimming took 4 bases from V and 0 from J; bases not matched to a gene: 6. The CDR3 consists of 15 residues. CDR3 protein: CASSRGTALNTEAFF. For the CDR3, the DNA is TGTGCCAGCAGCCGAGGGACAGCTCTGAACACTGAAGCTTTCTTT.

The rearrangement links TRBV7-2 to TRBJ2-1, with 12 nucleotides matching TRBD2. This CDR3 is built from 14 residues. Looked up from germline, CDR1 is SGHTA and CDR2 is FQGNSA. V gave up 8 bases and J gave up 3 bases; unmatched junction bases: 2. The DNA of the CDR3 is TGTGCCAGCGGACTAGCGGGATTCTACAATGAGCAGTTCTTC. Encoded protein: CASGLAGFYNEQFF.

This clonotype was seen only a few times. V is TRBV12-3 or TRBV12-4 and J is TRBJ1-4, with D maybe TRBD1 (5 bases). CDR3 length equals 13 residues. The germline V and J ends were trimmed by 6 bases and 2 bases, with 7 bases remaining between them. The CDR3 DNA follows: TGTGCCAGCAGACGGGGGACTAATGAAAAACTGTTTTTT. Translating gives CASRRGTNEKLFF.

This clonotype was found a few times. V gene TRBV20-1 combines with J gene TRBJ2-6; perhaps D is TRBD1 or TRBD2 (5 bases each). Germline V gene sequence: CDR1 DFQATT, CDR2 SNEGSKA (reference sequence). CDR3 size: 15 residues. V lost 1 base and J lost 8, with 15 bases in between. CDR3 region: CSARAGTALPNVLTF. CDR3 sequence (DNA): TGCAGTGCTAGAGCCGGGACCGCTCTCCCCAACGTCCTGACTTTC.

The rearrangement links TRBV7-6 to TRBJ2-1; 12 bases agree with TRBD2. V gave up 1 base and J gave up 9 bases; unmatched junction bases: 4. This CDR3 comprises 15 residues. The germline V gene encodes CDR1 SGHVS and CDR2 FNYEAQ. CDR3 DNA sequence: TGTGCCAGCAGCTTAGAACTAGCGGGAGGTACTGAGCAGTTCTTC. Amino acid sequence: CASSLELAGGTEQFF.

V and J are TRBV27 and TRBJ1-2; 8 nucleotides agree with TRBD1. The CDR3 runs to 13 residues. Germline lookup yields CDR1 MNHEY and CDR2 SMNVEV (reference sequence). Trimming at V came to 9 bases and at J to 3 bases, leaving 6 bases not matched to a gene. CDR3 region: CASRDRSYYGYTF. The CDR3 DNA reads TGTGCCAGTCGGGACAGGAGCTACTATGGCTACACCTTC.

In this sample, this clonotype turned up many times. The chain recombines TRBV5-1 with TRBJ2-7; D is ambiguous. V was trimmed by 4 bases and J by 3 bases, leaving 11 bases between them. This CDR3 is 13 amino acids long. CDR1 SGHRS and CDR2 YFSETQ come from the germline V gene. The CDR3 region has the DNA TGCGCCAGCAGCCCCGCTGCAGACTACGAGCAGTACTTC. Protein: CASSPAADYEQYF.

The table lists this clonotype with many counts. The chain links TRBV7-7 to TRBJ2-2, with TRBD1 as a possible D gene (5 bases). CDR3 length: 15 amino acids. The V end lost 5 bases, the J end lost 6 bases, and 16 bases lay between the germline ends. CDR1 is SSHAT and CDR2 is FNYEAQ in the germline V gene (reference sequence). CDR3 bases: TGTGCCAGCAGCCCCCGCCCAGGGCCGTCCGGGGAGCTGTTTTTT. It is translated as CASSPRPGPSGELFF.

This clonotype was detected many times. V gene TRBV20-1 combines with J gene TRBJ2-5; 9 bases fit TRBD1. Per the germline V gene, CDR1 is DFQATT and CDR2 is SNEGSKA (reference sequence). The CDR3 is 15 amino acids. V gave up 5 bases and J gave up 5 bases; unmatched junction bases: 12. This chain's CDR3 is CSASSHDRGGETQYF. CDR3 coding DNA: TGCAGTGCTTCTTCCCACGACAGGGGGGGGGAGACCCAGTACTTC.

This clonotype was observed many times. The chain joins TRBV5-1 to TRBJ2-7, with no clear D. V was cut by 0 bases and J by 3 bases, with 10 bases left in between. The V gene's germline CDR1 is SGHRS and CDR2 YFSETQ. CDR3 length: 14 residues. CDR3 protein: CASSLVDGDYEQYF. In nucleotides, the CDR3 is TGCGCCAGCAGCTTGGTGGACGGAGACTACGAGCAGTACTTC.

This clonotype was seen at least ten times. The V gene is TRBV9, the J gene TRBJ2-1; 7 bases match TRBD2. CDR1 is SGDLS, CDR2 YYNGEE, per germline. There are 14 residues in the CDR3. After removal of 0 bases from V and 12 bases from J, the junction contained 9 bases not matched to a gene. The CDR3 nucleotides are TGTGCCAGCAGCGTAGGCCCAGCGGGAAGGGGGCAGTTCTTC. It specifies CASSVGPAGRGQFF. The full variable domain, with the rest looked up from reference TRBV9 and TRBJ2-1, is DSGVTQTPKHLITATGQRVTLRCSPRSGDLSVYWYQQSLDQGLQFLIQYYNGEERAKGNILERFSAQQFPDLHSELNLSSLELGDSALYFCASSVGPAGRGQFFGPGTRLTVL.